The 30 T cell receptor beta chains listed next were all sequenced from one sample in a study of blood T cell repertoires in COVID-19. Using immunoSEQ multiplex PCR, the repertoire was profiled, and TCRdb retains in-frame clones only, with some absent. The sample records approximately 320,000 clones, roughly 86% being singletons. The specimen was peripheral blood. The receptors were gathered from a woman aged 25 to 39 with COVID-19, enrolled during active disease.

The chain employs TRBV5-6 and TRBJ1-5; a possible D gene is TRBD1 (5 bases). The germline CDR1 and CDR2 sequences are SGHDT and YYEEEE. The CDR3 has 13 residues. V was cut by 5 bases and J by 1 base, with 7 bases left in between. CDR3 nucleotide sequence: TGTGCCAGCAGACCAGGGAGCAATCAGCCCCAGCATTTT. It yields the protein CASRPGSNQPQHF.

V and J are TRBV29-1 and TRBJ1-2; a weak D match, TRBD1 (6 bases). V lost 6 bases and J lost 4, with 15 bases in between. The CDR3 spans 13 residues. Germline CDR1 and CDR2: SQVTM and ANQGSEA. CDR3 residues: CSVRIQGTYGYTF. The CDR3, as DNA: TGCAGCGTCCGAATTCAGGGGACCTATGGCTACACCTTC.

This chain links TRBV2 with TRBJ1-2, with D possibly being TRBD1 (6 bases). CDR3 size: 14 residues. CDR1 is SNHLY and CDR2 is FYNNEI in the germline V gene. V lost 10 bases and J lost 6, with 21 bases in between. CDR3 coding DNA: TGTGCCATCCGGGGCAGGGGCGCCTCACATGGCTACACCTTC. Translated, it gives CAIRGRGASHGYTF.

CDR3 DNA: TGTGCCAGTAGTATATCAGGGGCTAACTATGGCTACACCTTC. Translated: CASSISGANYGYTF. The V and J genes are TRBV19 and TRBJ1-2, with a possible D match to TRBD1 (6 bases). The CDR3 has 14 residues. Between the trimmed V and J ends, which lost 2 bases and 0 bases, there was a span of 7 bases. The germline V gene encodes CDR1 LNHDA and CDR2 SQIVND (reference sequence).

This sequence joins TRBV14 and TRBJ2-1, with a possible D match to TRBD2 (6 bases). Germline-derived CDR1 and CDR2 are SGHDN and FVKESK. The CDR3 loop spans 16 amino acids. The V gene lost 1 base and the J gene lost 7 bases, with 17 bases spanning the gap. The CDR3 nucleotides are TGTGCCAGCAGCCAAGTCCGGCGGGGTTTATGGAATGAGCAGTTCTTC. Translation: CASSQVRRGLWNEQFF.

This clone was seen only once. In the same sample, other DNA sequences code for this CDR3. The CDR3 loop is CASSPGVYGYTF. The CDR3 nucleotides read TGTGCCAGCAGCCCCGGGGTCTATGGCTACACCTTC. V usage is TRBV7-9 and J usage is TRBJ1-2; no firm D call. The CDR3 length is 12 residues. In germline, CDR1 is SEHNR, CDR2 FQNEAQ (reference sequence). Trimming shortened V by 5 bases and J by 4 bases, and 8 bases separated the two germline ends.

This clone was found a few times. The chain couples TRBV6-5 to TRBJ1-5; D is perhaps TRBD1 (5 bases). The CDR3 spans 14 residues. Germline-derived CDR1 and CDR2 are MNHEY and SVGAGI. Between the trimmed V and J ends, which lost 7 bases and 3 bases, there was a span of 13 bases. CDR3 sequence (DNA): TGTGCCAGCACCCAAGTAGGGGTCAATCAGCCCCAGCATTTT. This encodes CASTQVGVNQPQHF.

The CDR3 is CASSSIAYSGANVLTF. The CDR3 nucleotides read TGTGCCAGCAGTTCTATAGCCTACTCTGGGGCCAACGTCCTGACTTTC. The rearrangement uses TRBV6-2 or TRBV6-3 and TRBJ2-6; no firm D call. The V gene's germline CDR1 is MNHEY and CDR2 SVGEGT. CDR3 length: 16 amino acids. Trimming removed 4 bases from V and 0 bases from J, with 10 bases in between.

V usage is TRBV27 and J usage is TRBJ1-1; 8 bases agree with TRBD1. This CDR3 contains 13 residues. Trimming took 6 bases from V and 4 from J; bases not matched to a gene: 4. Per germline, CDR1 MNHEY and CDR2 SMNVEV (reference sequence). The CDR3 DNA reads TGTGCCAGCAGGATCACAGGGGGCACTGAAGCTTTCTTT. Protein: CASRITGGTEAFF.

The V call is TRBV15, the J call TRBJ1-2, with D possibly TRBD1 on 5 matching bases. Trimming took off 0 bases at V and 7 bases at J, with 15 bases between the two ends. Germline CDR1 LNHNV, CDR2 YYDKDF (reference sequence). CDR3 length: 15 amino acids. The CDR3 sequence: CATSRDVRQGSGYTF. The CDR3 DNA reads as TGTGCCACCAGCAGAGATGTACGCCAGGGCAGTGGCTACACCTTC.

The chain combines TRBV11-3 with TRBJ2-3; the D is unclear. V lost 5 bases and J lost 0, with 3 bases in between. CDR1 is SGHNT, CDR2 YENEEA, per germline. The CDR3 length is 12 residues. Here the CDR3 reads CASSTSTDTQYF. The CDR3 nucleotides read TGTGCCAGCAGCACAAGCACAGATACGCAGTATTTT.

The rearrangement joins TRBV19 to TRBJ1-6, with D tentatively TRBD1 (5 bases). V was cut by 3 bases and J by 6 bases, with 6 bases left in between. The CDR3 is made up of 13 amino acids. CDR1 and CDR2 from the germline V gene are LNHDA and SQIVND (reference sequence). The CDR3 DNA follows: TGTGCCAGTAGTATCGGGGGTAATTCACCCCTCCACTTT. It specifies CASSIGGNSPLHF.

The rearrangement links TRBV9 to TRBJ1-2; 7 bases match TRBD1. V was pared by 5 bases and J by 8 bases, with 15 bases of the junction left unmatched. Germline V gives CDR1 SGDLS, CDR2 YYNGEE. The CDR3 sequence is 15 residues long. For the CDR3, the DNA is TGTGCCAGCAGTCCCCAGACAGGGTCGTTCGGCGGCTACACCTTC. Amino acids: CASSPQTGSFGGYTF.

In its sample, this clone was seen once. This chain joins TRBV27 and TRBJ1-1, with TRBD1 matching 10 bases. The germline CDR1 and CDR2 sequences are MNHEY and SMNVEV (reference sequence). J gave up 5 bases and V 5 bases, and 5 bases lay outside the gene matches. This CDR3 contains 14 residues. The CDR3, as DNA: TGTGCCAGCAGTCTGGGACAGGGGTGGACTGAAGCTTTCTTT. This translates into CASSLGQGWTEAFF.

In DNA, the CDR3 is TGTGCCACCAGCACCCCTAACAGGGTCTCTGGAAACACCATATATTTT. Amino acid sequence: CATSTPNRVSGNTIYF. The gene calls are TRBV15 and TRBJ1-3; maybe TRBD1 (6 bases). V lost 4 bases to trimming and J lost 0 bases, with 13 bases between them. This CDR3 region has 16 residues. Germline V CDR1 and CDR2: LNHNV, YYDKDF (reference sequence).

The chain couples TRBV6-2 or TRBV6-3 to TRBJ1-6, with D possibly matching TRBD1 (6 bases). Between the trimmed V and J ends, which lost 7 bases and 8 bases, there was a span of 15 bases. This CDR3 spans 14 amino acids. Germline V gives CDR1 MNHEY, CDR2 SVGEGT. The CDR3 coding sequence is TGTGCCAGCACCCCACAGGGAACGTATTCACCCCTCCACTTT. This codes for CASTPQGTYSPLHF.

The chain links TRBV5-1 to TRBJ2-5; a weak D match, TRBD2 (6 bases). V shed 7 bases and J shed 2 bases, with 12 bases lying between them. The CDR3 has 13 residues. Germline loops: CDR1 SGHRS, CDR2 YFSETQ. CDR3 region: CASSRAGQETQYF. CDR3 nucleotide sequence: TGCGCCAGCTCGAGGGCGGGACAAGAGACCCAGTACTTC.

The chain couples TRBV11-3 to TRBJ2-7, with 8 bases fitting TRBD1. This CDR3 has 14 amino acids. Trimming cost V 1 base and J 6 bases; bases outside gene matches: 5. Germline V gene data show CDR1 as SGHNT and CDR2 as YENEEA. CDR3: CASSLAGTGAEQYF. CDR3 nucleotides: TGTGCCAGCAGCTTAGCCGGGACAGGCGCCGAGCAGTACTTC. The full variable domain, its missing parts supplied by reference TRBV11-3 and TRBJ2-7, is EAGVVQSPRYKIIEKKQPVAFWCNPISGHNTLYWYLQNLGQGPELLIRYENEEAVDDSQLPKDRFSAERLKGVDSTLKIQPAELGDSAVYLCASSLAGTGAEQYFGPGTRLTVT.

J is TRBJ1-1 and V is TRBV5-5, with no clear D. V lost 0 bases and J 6 bases, leaving 9 bases between the germline ends. CDR1 is SGHKS and CDR2 is YYEKEE in the germline V gene (reference sequence). The CDR3 length is 13 residues. CDR3: CASSLGLWPEAFF. The CDR3 DNA reads TGTGCCAGCAGCTTGGGCCTCTGGCCTGAAGCTTTCTTT.

V usage is TRBV9 and J usage is TRBJ2-3, with TRBD1 as a possible D gene (6 bases). This CDR3 has 16 amino acids. Per the germline V gene, CDR1 is SGDLS and CDR2 is YYNGEE. The V and J ends lost 0 bases and 4 bases respectively, with 15 bases between them. The CDR3 here is CASSVGPVRGPDTQYF. CDR3 nucleotides: TGTGCCAGCAGCGTAGGCCCCGTCAGGGGCCCAGATACGCAGTATTTT.

The genes are TRBV19 and TRBJ1-5, with 10 bases that match TRBD1. With 7 bases clipped from V and 6 bases from J, the junction kept 12 bases outside the gene matches. The CDR3 runs to 16 residues. CDR1 is LNHDA and CDR2 is SQIVND in the germline V gene (reference sequence). The chain's CDR3 is CASTPRDRGAGQPQHF. The DNA for the CDR3 is TGTGCCAGTACCCCCCGGGACAGGGGCGCTGGTCAGCCCCAGCATTTT.

This chain uses TRBV24-1 with TRBJ1-5; D gene uncertain. CDR1 is KGHDR and CDR2 is SFDVKD in the germline V gene. V was clipped by 0 bases and J by 11 bases, with 13 bases between them. This CDR3 is built from 14 residues. The CDR3, as DNA: TGTGCCACCAGTGATTTGAAGCCCCCGGTGACCCAGCATTTT. This sequence encodes CATSDLKPPVTQHF.

This chain connects TRBV5-5 to TRBJ1-4; D is unclear. The CDR3 totals 14 residues. From germline, CDR1 is SGHKS and CDR2 YYEKEE (reference sequence). The V end lost 0 bases, the J end lost 8 bases, and 11 bases lay between the germline ends. The CDR3 spells CASSLGASGEKLFF. CDR3 coding DNA: TGTGCCAGCAGCTTGGGCGCTTCGGGGGAAAAACTGTTTTTT.

The chain carries TRBV30 and TRBJ1-5; 7 nucleotides match TRBD1. Germline CDR1 GTSNPN, CDR2 SVGIG (reference sequence). J lost 6 bases, V lost 1 base, and 3 bases had no gene match. The CDR3 has 13 amino acids. DNA for the CDR3: TGTGCCTGGAGTGCCTCAGGGGGTCAGCCCCAGCATTTT. Its translation is CAWSASGGQPQHF.

The genes are TRBV6-6 and TRBJ2-5; 7 positions match TRBD2. This CDR3 is built from 16 residues. The J segment lost 5 bases and the V segment lost 8 bases, leaving 17 bases of the junction unmatched. CDR1 is MNHNY, CDR2 SVGAGI, per germline (reference sequence). The CDR3 is CASSTVWGEGWETQYF. The CDR3 bases are TGTGCCAGCTCAACTGTATGGGGGGAGGGATGGGAGACCCAGTACTTC.

This clone turned up a few times. This rearrangement joins TRBV28 to TRBJ2-2, with 7 bases lining up with TRBD1. CDR3 size: 13 residues. Germline-derived CDR1 and CDR2 are MDHEN and SYDVKM. With 9 bases clipped from V and 3 bases from J, the junction kept 4 bases outside the gene matches. The CDR3, as DNA: TGTGCCAGTCGGACAGGCTACACCGGGGAGCTGTTTTTT. The encoded protein is CASRTGYTGELFF.

This chain links TRBV12-3 or TRBV12-4 with TRBJ1-1; D remains unclear. This CDR3 has 12 amino acids. V shed 10 bases and J shed 3 bases, with 12 bases lying between them. CDR3 DNA sequence: TGTGCCACCCAGAGGTGGGACACTGAAGCTTTCTTT. Protein: CATQRWDTEAFF.

The chain combines TRBV18 with TRBJ1-3; 8 bases are a match to TRBD1. Germline V gene lookup returns CDR1 KGHSH and CDR2 LQKENI. The CDR3 totals 18 residues. The junction had 14 bases not matched to a gene; V was cut back by 3 bases and J by 4 bases. The CDR3 region is CASSPTFGQGGIGNTIYF. The CDR3 DNA sequence: TGTGCCAGCTCACCGACCTTTGGACAGGGAGGTATCGGAAACACCATATATTTT. The full variable domain, completed using reference TRBV18 and TRBJ1-3, is NAGVMQNPRHLVRRRGQEARLRCSPMKGHSHVYWYRQLPEEGLKFMVYLQKENIIDESGMPKERFSAEFPKEGPSILRIQQVVRGDSAAYFCASSPTFGQGGIGNTIYFGEGSWLTVV.

V gene TRBV25-1 combines with J gene TRBJ2-7; D not resolved. V gave up 4 bases and J gave up 2 bases, with 3 bases separating them. In germline, CDR1 is MGHDK, CDR2 SYGVNS. CDR3 length: 11 residues. CDR3 sequence: CASSGAYEQYF. CDR3 coding DNA: TGTGCCAGCAGTGGAGCCTACGAGCAGTACTTC.

This chain joins TRBV4-1 and TRBJ2-5; unclear D gene. The V gene's germline CDR1 is MGHRA and CDR2 YSYEKL. This CDR3 contains 14 residues. Trimming took off 2 bases at V and 7 bases at J, with 14 bases between the two ends. The CDR3 sequence: CASSQPPSFGTQYF. The CDR3 DNA reads TGCGCCAGCAGCCAACCCCCCAGTTTTGGGACCCAGTACTTC.